Listed here are 18 T cell receptor beta chains from one sample, sequenced in a study of T cells in women clearing cervical HPV infection. Measured with immunoSEQ multiplex PCR; TCRdb has only the in-frame clones, and not every one. This table lists some 31,000 clones. The sequencing sample was made of blood buffy coat. The receptors here all came from a woman between 18 and 69 years old with a cervical HPV16 infection that either progressed to CIN3+ or cleared (not recorded which).

This clone registers medium-sized by frequency. The CDR3 bases that were read are TGTGCCAGCTCACGCGAACGCGAG. Translated, it gives CASSRERE. In full, the CDR3 reads CASSREREQYF. The chain is built from TRBV18 and TRBJ2-7; D remains ambiguous. Read data end 3 residues before the CDR3 end; the end is taken from the germline J gene. The CDR3 is 11 residues long. Per germline, CDR1 KGHSH and CDR2 LQKENI. Trimming shortened V by 4 bases and J by 6 bases, and 7 bases separated the two germline ends.

Worth noting for this clone: The junction departs from germline at one end; a sequencing error may be responsible. The read halts 3 residues ahead of the CDR3 end, with the missing end drawn from the germline J gene. This chain connects TRBV5-6 to TRBJ1-5; 9 bases agree with TRBD1. This CDR3 contains 15 residues. Germline values: CDR1 SGHDT, CDR2 YYEEEE. CDR3 in amino acids: CASSYGTGSSQPQHF. The part of the CDR3 DNA that was read is TGTGCCAGCAGTTACGGGACAGGGAGCAGTCAGCCC.

As concerns this clone: The missing CDR3 end, 3 residues past where the read stops, is filled in from the germline J gene. The chain combines TRBV30 with TRBJ1-2, with D unclear. From germline, CDR1 is GTSNPN and CDR2 SVGIG (reference sequence). The CDR3 is 12 amino acids. V was shortened by 3 bases and J by 4 bases, with 9 bases between the two germline ends. CDR3 DNA, as far as it was read: TGTGCCTGGAGACTGGTCGGCTATGGC. Translating gives CAWRLVGYG. The entire CDR3 protein is CAWRLVGYGYTF.

A note on this clone: The read ends 3 residues before the CDR3 terminus; that terminus is restored from the germline J gene. The chain has TRBV7-9 and TRBJ2-7; 9 positions agree with TRBD2. This CDR3 has 13 amino acids. The ends lost 7 bases at V and 3 bases at J; junction bases unmatched: 4. Germline CDR1 and CDR2: SEHNR and FQNEAQ (reference sequence). The CDR3 DNA, read in part, is TGTGCCAGCACCTCTAGCGGGGTCTACGAG. Translated: CASTSSGVYE. The full CDR3 is CASTSSGVYEQYF.

Turning to this clone: The CDR3 extends 3 residues past the end of the read, so its final part is completed from the germline J gene. The genes are TRBV7-9 and TRBJ1-2; weak D call: TRBD1 (5 bases). This CDR3 has 14 amino acids. Germline loops: CDR1 SEHNR, CDR2 FQNEAQ (reference sequence). CDR3 sequence reads: CASSDPGTGYDYTF. CDR3 bases read: TGTGCCAGCAGCGATCCCGGGACTGGCTACGAC.

To note about this clone: The CDR3 end is not reached by the read, which stops 3 residues before it; the germline J gene fills it in. The V call is TRBV10-2, the J call TRBJ2-3, with TRBD2 matching over 10 bases. CDR1 and CDR2 from the germline V gene are WSHSY and SAAADI. Unmatched junction bases numbered 15, after V lost 7 bases and J lost 5 bases. CDR3 size: 17 residues. Incomplete CDR3 DNA: TGCGCCAGCAAACCCTCTAGGCTAGCGGGGGCGAGAGATACG. This encodes CASKPSRLAGARDT. The complete CDR3 sequence is CASKPSRLAGARDTQYF.

As to this clone: The read ends 3 residues shy of where the CDR3 ends; the end is completed using the germline J gene. The chain uses TRBV7-2 and TRBJ1-2; no clear D. From germline, CDR1 is SGHTA and CDR2 FQGNSA. This CDR3 has 11 residues. Trimming took 3 bases from V and 7 from J, leaving 6 bases between them. The CDR3 sequence: CASSLHSGYTF. The sequenced part of the CDR3 DNA is TGTGCCAGCAGCTTGCACAGTGGC. The full variable domain, with the rest looked up from reference TRBV7-2 and TRBJ1-2, is GAGVSQSPSNKVTEKGKDVELRCDPISGHTALYWYRQSLGQGLEFLIYFQGNSAPDKSGLPSDRFSAERTGGSVSTLTIQRTQQEDSAVYLCASSLHSGYTFGSGTRLTVV.

A word on this clone: The read gets to within 3 residues of the CDR3 end, and the germline J gene fills in the rest. This sequence joins TRBV19 and TRBJ1-3; no clear D. Per the germline V gene, CDR1 is LNHDA and CDR2 is SQIVND (reference sequence). With 4 bases removed from V and 3 bases from J, the gap between germline ends came to 13 bases. This CDR3 spans 15 amino acids. CDR3 DNA, as far as it was read: TGTGCCAGTAGTAAAGTTGAGACACATGGAAACACC. Translating gives CASSKVETHGNT. The complete CDR3 protein is CASSKVETHGNTIYF.

As to this clone: The read terminates 3 residues before the CDR3 end, so the remaining end is supplied by the germline J gene. This sequence joins TRBV4-2 and TRBJ2-5; possibly TRBD2 for D (6 bases). The ends were cut back, 7 bases at V and 2 bases at J, with 17 bases in the middle. Per germline, CDR1 LGHNA and CDR2 YNFKEQ. The CDR3 extends over 15 amino acids. CDR3 DNA (partial): TGTGCCAGCAAACAAGTCGGCGGGAAGCAAGAGACC. Its protein product is CASKQVGGKQET. The full CDR3 reads CASKQVGGKQETQYF.

CDR3 DNA (partial): TGTGCCAGCTCACCGAGGGGCCTAAATGGGGCCAACGTC. Its protein is CASSPRGLNGANV. The whole CDR3 protein reads CASSPRGLNGANVLTF. The rearrangement links TRBV18 to TRBJ2-6; perhaps D is TRBD1 or TRBD2 (5 bases each). The CDR3 end lies 3 residues beyond the end of the read and is filled in from the germline J gene. Germline CDR1 KGHSH, CDR2 LQKENI. The V end was cut by 3 bases, the J end by 3 bases, with 12 bases between. This CDR3 contains 16 residues.

With respect to this clone: Sequencing ends 3 residues short of the CDR3 end; the germline J gene provides the rest. The V and J genes are TRBV27 and TRBJ2-7; TRBD1 might be the D (6 bases). Trimming stripped 6 bases from V and 0 bases from J, with 12 bases between. The CDR3 spans 14 residues. Germline CDR1 is MNHEY and CDR2 is SMNVEV (reference sequence). The CDR3 sequence is CASSPGVPSYEQYF. The covered CDR3 bases are TGTGCCAGCAGCCCAGGGGTCCCCTCCTACGAG.

Concerning this clone: Read data end 3 residues before the CDR3 end; the end is taken from the germline J gene. V usage is TRBV30 and J usage is TRBJ2-2; D is undetermined. Germline CDR1 is GTSNPN and CDR2 is SVGIG (reference sequence). V gave up 4 bases and J gave up 2 bases, with 8 bases separating them. The CDR3 length is 13 residues. The covered CDR3 bases are TGTGCCTGGAAACAGTCTAACACCGGGGAG. Protein: CAWKQSNTGE. The complete CDR3 reads CAWKQSNTGELFF. The full variable domain, rest sourced from reference TRBV30 and TRBJ2-2, is SQTIHQWPATLVQPVGSPLSLECTVEGTSNPNLYWYRQAAGRGLQLLFYSVGIGQISSEVPQNLSASRPQDRQFILSSKKLLLSDSGFYLCAWKQSNTGELFFGEGSRLTVL.

To note about this clone: Read sequence stops 3 residues before the CDR3 end, and the germline J gene provides the missing end. The chain couples TRBV20-1 to TRBJ1-2; TRBD1 matches 11 bases. CDR1 is DFQATT, CDR2 SNEGSKA, per germline (reference sequence). This CDR3 has 15 residues. CDR3 bases read: TGCAGTGCTAGCCCCCGGACAGGGGGCGTGATCGGC. Its translation: CSASPRTGGVIG. The entire CDR3 sequence reads CSASPRTGGVIGYTF.

As concerns this clone: The sequence runs out 3 residues before the end of the CDR3; the remainder is reconstructed from the germline J gene. The chain is built from TRBV12-5 and TRBJ2-1; D gene uncertain. Germline values: CDR1 LGHNT, CDR2 FRNRAP. Trimming shortened V by 1 base and J by 8 bases, and 12 bases separated the two germline ends. The CDR3 consists of 14 residues. CDR3 bases read: TGTGCTAGTGGTTTGGCAGTGAAGGGTTATGAG. Amino acid sequence: CASGLAVKGYE. The full CDR3 protein reads CASGLAVKGYEQFF.

Notes on this clone: An end of the junction differs from the germline gene, which may be a read error. Read sequence stops 3 residues before the CDR3 end, and the germline J gene provides the missing end. V and J are TRBV7-2 and TRBJ2-3, with a possible D match to TRBD2 (7 bases). CDR3 length equals 15 residues. Looked up from germline, CDR1 is SGHTA and CDR2 is FQGNSA. CDR3 loop: CASSLVGGRGDTQYF. Partial CDR3 DNA: TGTGCCAGCAGTTTAGTGGGGGGGCGTGGAGATACG.

As regards this clone: The read ends 3 residues early relative to the CDR3; the germline J gene fills the gap. The rearrangement uses TRBV6-4 and TRBJ2-1, with TRBD2 matching over 9 bases. From germline, CDR1 is MRHNA and CDR2 SNTAGT. CDR3 size: 15 residues. Trimming at V came to 3 bases and at J to 5 bases, leaving 5 bases not matched to a gene. CDR3 bases read: TGTGCCAGCAGTGAATTAGCGGGGGTCCACAATGAG. Its protein is CASSELAGVHNE. The full CDR3 is CASSELAGVHNEQFF.

Comment on this clone: The CDR3 goes on 3 residues after the read ends, and that part is filled in from the germline J gene. This chain links TRBV7-2 with TRBJ1-4; 9 bases line up with TRBD1. Germline-derived CDR1 and CDR2 are SGHTA and FQGNSA. The CDR3 length is 14 residues. With V trimmed by 3 bases and J by 5 bases, 1 base remained unmatched. CDR3: CASSFGQGNEKLFF. The part of the CDR3 DNA that was read is TGTGCCAGCAGCTTCGGACAGGGGAATGAAAAA.

To note about this clone: The read gets to within 3 residues of the CDR3 end, and the germline J gene fills in the rest. The chain has TRBV5-5 and TRBJ2-5, with a tentative D call TRBD2 (6 bases). The V end lost 2 bases, the J end lost 3 bases, and 8 bases lay between the germline ends. The CDR3 spans 13 residues. The V gene's germline CDR1 is SGHKS and CDR2 YYEKEE (reference sequence). The chain's CDR3 is CASSFPGEETQYF. The sequenced part of the CDR3 DNA is TGTGCCAGCAGCTTTCCGGGGGAAGAGACC.